The entry below describes one T cell receptor beta chain. What it recognizes is unknown. There are 16 residues in the CDR3. Germline V lookup: CDR1 SNHLY, CDR2 FYNNEI. Trimming left V 7 bases short and J 2 bases short, with 18 bases between. With 60 Vbeta and 13 Jbeta primers, the PCR was carried out. Original processing methods: Later analysis identified 88 million or so unique TCR beta chains, about 10 million shared. Profiling relied on immunoSEQ multiplex PCR, and the TCRdb table lists in-frame clones only, not all of them. V and J calls and clone size are given by that table; D and trimming were obtained from the DNA. Of about 210,000 clones listed, more than 75% are singletons. The entry originates in a study of cytomegalovirus exposure and HLA in healthy donors. Study context: Unique TCRs from HLA-typed donors, 75 million to 100 million of them, were held in an early data release.

The study's findings and limits: Many donors carried some public TCRs, although rarity characterized most TCR sequences. In vitro confirmation showed three CMV-associated chains to be CMV antigen specific.

The chain has TRBV2 and TRBJ2-1; D might be TRBD2 (6 bases). Sequencing was performed on PBMCs. This sequence was found in a man aged 40-49 years in good health and CMV-seropositive. CDR3 coding DNA: TGTGCCAGCACCCTCCTAGCGCCCGTACCCTACAATGAGCAGTTCTTC. As protein: CASTLLAPVPYNEQFF.